These T cell receptor beta chains were read from a single sample in a study of blood T cell repertoires in COVID-19. The data were produced by immunoSEQ multiplex PCR, yet TCRdb's version contains in-frame clones alone and is incomplete. The table shows 65,000 to 70,000 clones, with approximately 84% occurring only once. The sample was peripheral blood. Receptor source: a man aged 35 to 55 with COVID-19, enrolled during active disease. Each CDR3 is given with its conserved first and last residue. Each record gives: J gene, V gene, D gene, CDR3 length, CDR3 protein. The D gene is left open where the match is weak.

j_call: TRBJ2-5; v_call: TRBV30; d_call: -; cdr3_length: 11; cdr3_aa: CAWSPRETQYF
j_call: TRBJ2-3; v_call: TRBV5-1; d_call: -; cdr3_length: 16; cdr3_aa: CASKDPGGPSTDTQYF
j_call: TRBJ2-3; v_call: TRBV2; d_call: -; cdr3_length: 12; cdr3_aa: CASSPEADTQYF
j_call: TRBJ2-7; v_call: TRBV11-2; d_call: TRBD1; cdr3_length: 14; cdr3_aa: CASSPTGSSYEQYF
j_call: TRBJ2-3; v_call: TRBV20-1; d_call: TRBD2; cdr3_length: 15; cdr3_aa: CSASGAGGPSDTQYF
j_call: TRBJ1-4; v_call: TRBV19; d_call: TRBD1; cdr3_length: 14; cdr3_aa: CASRNGQGAEKLFF
j_call: TRBJ1-1; v_call: TRBV19; d_call: -; cdr3_length: 13; cdr3_aa: CASSTSENTEAFF
j_call: TRBJ2-7; v_call: TRBV11-1; d_call: TRBD2; cdr3_length: 13; cdr3_aa: CASGFSGGNEQYF
j_call: TRBJ2-5; v_call: TRBV3-1/TRBV3-2; d_call: -; cdr3_length: 13; cdr3_aa: CASSQQVRETQYF
j_call: TRBJ1-2; v_call: TRBV2; d_call: -; cdr3_length: 13; cdr3_aa: CASRPQGLYGYTF
j_call: TRBJ2-5; v_call: TRBV29-1; d_call: -; cdr3_length: 12; cdr3_aa: CSVRPPEGTQYF
j_call: TRBJ1-4; v_call: TRBV19; d_call: TRBD1; cdr3_length: 14; cdr3_aa: CASSRTGRDEKLFF
j_call: TRBJ2-7; v_call: TRBV5-4; d_call: -; cdr3_length: 14; cdr3_aa: CASTFRDGGREQYF
j_call: TRBJ2-5; v_call: TRBV19; d_call: TRBD1; cdr3_length: 16; cdr3_aa: CASSPGQGGFSETQYF
j_call: TRBJ1-5; v_call: TRBV6-2/TRBV6-3; d_call: TRBD1; cdr3_length: 13; cdr3_aa: CASSGTGNQPQHF
j_call: TRBJ1-3; v_call: TRBV6-5; d_call: -; cdr3_length: 16; cdr3_aa: CASSYSYETTGNTIYF
j_call: TRBJ1-5; v_call: TRBV12-1; d_call: -; cdr3_length: 16; cdr3_aa: CASSSDDRGSNQPQHF
j_call: TRBJ1-4; v_call: TRBV25-1; d_call: -; cdr3_length: 13; cdr3_aa: CASSFQGVEKLFF
j_call: TRBJ1-3; v_call: TRBV6-5; d_call: TRBD1; cdr3_length: 14; cdr3_aa: CASSKTGAGNTIYF
j_call: TRBJ1-2; v_call: TRBV12-3/TRBV12-4; d_call: -; cdr3_length: 13; cdr3_aa: CASRLTGAYGYTF
j_call: TRBJ2-3; v_call: TRBV7-6; d_call: -; cdr3_length: 12; cdr3_aa: CASSVPGYAQYF
j_call: TRBJ1-3; v_call: TRBV7-9; d_call: -; cdr3_length: 14; cdr3_aa: CASNYAPSGNTIYF
j_call: TRBJ2-7; v_call: TRBV12-3/TRBV12-4; d_call: -; cdr3_length: 13; cdr3_aa: CASSFEGVYEQYF
j_call: TRBJ1-2; v_call: TRBV10-3; d_call: TRBD1; cdr3_length: 13; cdr3_aa: CASRGTENYGYTF
j_call: TRBJ2-2; v_call: TRBV9; d_call: -; cdr3_length: 14; cdr3_aa: CASSVVSGVGELFF
j_call: TRBJ1-1; v_call: TRBV28; d_call: -; cdr3_length: 16; cdr3_aa: CASSRTGILLNTEAFF
j_call: TRBJ1-2; v_call: TRBV7-9; d_call: TRBD1; cdr3_length: 14; cdr3_aa: CASSSSGTDYGYTF
j_call: TRBJ2-1; v_call: TRBV7-7; d_call: TRBD2; cdr3_length: 15; cdr3_aa: CASSMTSGVTDEQFF
j_call: TRBJ1-2; v_call: TRBV6-6; d_call: TRBD1; cdr3_length: 13; cdr3_aa: CASSYQTGGGYTF
j_call: TRBJ2-1; v_call: TRBV10-1; d_call: TRBD2; cdr3_length: 15; cdr3_aa: CASSLTSGGPGEQFF
j_call: TRBJ2-3; v_call: TRBV28; d_call: TRBD1; cdr3_length: 13; cdr3_aa: CASNTGGTDTQYF
j_call: TRBJ1-2; v_call: TRBV11-2; d_call: -; cdr3_length: 15; cdr3_aa: CASSARDGGIYGYTF
j_call: TRBJ2-7; v_call: TRBV3-1/TRBV3-2; d_call: -; cdr3_length: 13; cdr3_aa: CASSQDGSTGQYF
j_call: TRBJ1-6; v_call: TRBV6-6; d_call: -; cdr3_length: 12; cdr3_aa: CASSRDTEPLHF
j_call: TRBJ1-6; v_call: TRBV5-4; d_call: -; cdr3_length: 14; cdr3_aa: CASSRWQGGSPLHF
j_call: TRBJ2-5; v_call: TRBV3-1/TRBV3-2; d_call: -; cdr3_length: 14; cdr3_aa: CASSQTGPSETQYF
j_call: TRBJ2-2; v_call: TRBV18; d_call: TRBD1; cdr3_length: 16; cdr3_aa: CASSPREGGNTGELFF
j_call: TRBJ1-1; v_call: TRBV4-2; d_call: -; cdr3_length: 12; cdr3_aa: CASSQGLVGAFF
j_call: TRBJ2-5; v_call: TRBV28; d_call: -; cdr3_length: 13; cdr3_aa: CASSWQREETQYF
j_call: TRBJ1-5; v_call: TRBV28; d_call: -; cdr3_length: 16; cdr3_aa: CASSSSGGWGNQPQHF
j_call: TRBJ1-4; v_call: TRBV6-7; d_call: TRBD1; cdr3_length: 14; cdr3_aa: CASRTGTGDEKLFF
j_call: TRBJ1-2; v_call: TRBV28; d_call: -; cdr3_length: 11; cdr3_aa: CASSLNYGYTF
j_call: TRBJ1-4; v_call: TRBV30; d_call: -; cdr3_length: 14; cdr3_aa: CAWRLAATNEKLFF
j_call: TRBJ2-2; v_call: TRBV6-4; d_call: -; cdr3_length: 13; cdr3_aa: CASSRESTGELFF
j_call: TRBJ2-7; v_call: TRBV29-1; d_call: -; cdr3_length: 14; cdr3_aa: CSATLPGRDYEQYF
j_call: TRBJ2-3; v_call: TRBV18; d_call: TRBD2; cdr3_length: 16; cdr3_aa: CASSPGIAGSTDTQYF
j_call: TRBJ2-7; v_call: TRBV10-1; d_call: TRBD1; cdr3_length: 12; cdr3_aa: CASSGDSHEQYF
j_call: TRBJ2-2; v_call: TRBV5-6; d_call: TRBD1; cdr3_length: 17; cdr3_aa: CASSLNTGTEKTGELFF
j_call: TRBJ2-1; v_call: TRBV9; d_call: TRBD1; cdr3_length: 15; cdr3_aa: CASNRQGSSYNEQFF
j_call: TRBJ1-2; v_call: TRBV18; d_call: -; cdr3_length: 14; cdr3_aa: CASSPDGETYGYTF
j_call: TRBJ1-2; v_call: TRBV21-1; d_call: -; cdr3_length: 18; cdr3_aa: CASSKGGSRDSINYGYTF
j_call: TRBJ1-3; v_call: TRBV6-5; d_call: -; cdr3_length: 15; cdr3_aa: CASSWDFLSGNTIYF
j_call: TRBJ1-2; v_call: TRBV5-1; d_call: TRBD1; cdr3_length: 13; cdr3_aa: CASSAGQGGGYTF
j_call: TRBJ1-5; v_call: TRBV7-9; d_call: -; cdr3_length: 13; cdr3_aa: CASSLGAAQPQHF
j_call: TRBJ2-4; v_call: TRBV6-5; d_call: -; cdr3_length: 15; cdr3_aa: CASRGTRLAKNIQYF
j_call: TRBJ2-5; v_call: TRBV9; d_call: -; cdr3_length: 13; cdr3_aa: CASSAHPGETQYF
j_call: TRBJ1-2; v_call: TRBV4-1; d_call: TRBD1; cdr3_length: 13; cdr3_aa: CASSQVTGLGYTF
j_call: TRBJ1-1; v_call: TRBV19; d_call: -; cdr3_length: 15; cdr3_aa: CASSLQSTVNTEAFF